These 14 T cell receptor beta chains were sequenced from one sample in a study of T cell changes during pregnancy in multiple sclerosis. Here immunoSEQ multiplex PCR was the method, and the copy in TCRdb shows in-frame clones only, minus some. Seen here are 60,000 to 85,000 clones, approximately 92% observed once, and the top ten hold approximately 2.5%. The source was peripheral blood, collected in the first trimester of pregnancy. These receptors were taken from a female donor with multiple sclerosis, enrolled in a pregnancy study.

The chain links TRBV6-1 to TRBJ2-3; unclear D gene. Trimming took off 6 bases at V and 5 bases at J, with 9 bases between the two ends. CDR1 is MNHNS, CDR2 SASEGT, per germline. The CDR3 is 12 amino acids. The CDR3 region has the DNA TGTGCCAGCAGCGAACGCGTAGATACGCAGTATTTT. It encodes CASSERVDTQYF.

The chain recombines TRBV5-1 with TRBJ2-1; D call uncertain. V was trimmed by 0 bases and J by 4 bases, leaving 11 bases between them. Germline loops: CDR1 SGHRS, CDR2 YFSETQ. The CDR3 spans 15 residues. This CDR3 is CASSLGSSAYNEQFF. Written as DNA, the CDR3 is TGCGCCAGCAGCTTGGGCAGTTCAGCGTACAATGAGCAGTTCTTC.

This sequence joins TRBV6-5 and TRBJ1-3, with TRBD1 matching 10 bases. Germline CDR1 reads MNHEY; CDR2 reads SVGAGI. V dropped 8 bases and J dropped 4; count of bases not matched to a gene: 5. This CDR3 spans 14 amino acids. For the CDR3, the DNA is TGTGCCAGCTGGGGACAGGGGTGGGGAAACACCATATATTTT. Residues: CASWGQGWGNTIYF.

The rearrangement joins TRBV11-2 to TRBJ2-2; possibly TRBD1 for D (6 bases). Germline assignment: CDR1 SGHAT and CDR2 FQNNGV. Trimming pared 5 bases from V and 4 bases from J, leaving 17 bases between. The CDR3 has 16 residues. The CDR3 is CASSLRVGAITGELFF. The CDR3 bases are TGTGCCAGCAGCCTCCGGGTGGGGGCCATCACCGGGGAGCTGTTTTTT.

The V and J genes are TRBV2 and TRBJ2-7, with 11 nucleotides matching TRBD1. The CDR3 is 14 amino acids. V was clipped by 6 bases and J by 9 bases; unmatched bases: 10. Germline V CDR1 and CDR2: SNHLY, FYNNEI. The CDR3 loop is CASSRSGTGGRQYF. DNA of the CDR3: TGTGCCAGCAGCCGTTCCGGGACAGGGGGACGGCAGTACTTC.

This rearrangement joins TRBV7-3 to TRBJ1-5, with 7 bases that match TRBD1. Germline V gene data show CDR1 as SGHTA and CDR2 as FQGTGA. V lost 5 bases and J lost 7; bases outside the gene matches: 5. The CDR3 length is 13 residues. Here the CDR3 reads CASSPQGNQPQHF. CDR3 in DNA: TGTGCCAGCAGCCCACAGGGGAACCAGCCCCAGCATTTT.

V gene TRBV5-1 combines with J gene TRBJ2-5, with 7 bases aligning to TRBD1. CDR3 length: 17 residues. Trimming removed 3 bases from V and 2 bases from J; junction bases left unmatched: 13. Germline loops: CDR1 SGHRS, CDR2 YFSETQ. CDR3: CASSYPQPGQRQETQYF. CDR3 DNA sequence: TGCGCCAGCAGCTACCCACAACCGGGACAGAGACAAGAGACCCAGTACTTC. Looking up the rest from reference TRBV5-1 and TRBJ2-5 gives the full variable domain: KAGVTQTPRYLIKTRGQQVTLSCSPISGHRSVSWYQQTPGQGLQFLFEYFSETQRNKGNFPGRFSGRQFSNSRSEMNVSTLELGDSALYLCASSYPQPGQRQETQYFGPGTRLLVL.

The rearrangement uses TRBV28 and TRBJ1-1; TRBD1 is a possible D gene (5 bases). V was clipped by 6 bases and J by 4 bases, with 21 bases between them. This CDR3 is 16 amino acids long. Germline V CDR1 and CDR2: MDHEN, SYDVKM. The CDR3 protein is CASSVPRGRGVTEAFF. CDR3 in DNA: TGTGCCAGCAGCGTGCCAAGGGGCCGTGGCGTCACTGAAGCTTTCTTT.

V is TRBV6-1 and J is TRBJ1-1; D is possibly TRBD1 (6 bases). Trimming removed 1 base at V and 7 bases at J, with 10 bases between. There are 13 residues in the CDR3. CDR1 and CDR2 (germline): MNHNS, SASEGT. The CDR3 here is CASSEGTALEAFF. The CDR3 nucleotides read TGTGCCAGCAGTGAAGGGACAGCCCTTGAAGCTTTCTTT.

This chain links TRBV5-6 with TRBJ2-2; D is possibly TRBD1 (6 bases). The CDR3 spans 15 residues. With 2 bases removed from V and 5 bases from J, the gap between germline ends came to 13 bases. Germline-derived CDR1 and CDR2 are SGHDT and YYEEEE. This CDR3 is CASSFRGIMTGELFF. CDR3 nucleotides: TGTGCCAGCAGCTTCAGGGGAATAATGACCGGGGAGCTGTTTTTT.

This clone was observed a single time. In nucleotides, the CDR3 is TGCGCCAGCAGCCGGACAGGCCCTCCATCCCACGAGCAGTACTTC. Its translation: CASSRTGPPSHEQYF. This chain joins TRBV5-1 and TRBJ2-7; 7 bases map to TRBD1. The CDR3 consists of 15 residues. CDR1 is SGHRS, CDR2 YFSETQ, per germline. J was trimmed by 5 bases and V by 4 bases; bases with no gene match: 12.

The J gene is TRBJ2-3, the V gene TRBV7-2; 10 bases line up with TRBD2. Germline CDR1 and CDR2: SGHTA and FQGNSA. Trimming removed 5 bases from V and 0 bases from J; junction bases left unmatched: 11. This CDR3 region has 18 residues. CDR3 protein: CASSPTPGLADSTDTQYF. The CDR3 DNA sequence: TGTGCCAGCAGCCCAACCCCTGGACTAGCGGATAGCACAGATACGCAGTATTTT.

This clone has a single count. V is TRBV6-1 and J is TRBJ2-3; the D gene is possibly TRBD1 (6 bases). The CDR3 is made up of 15 amino acids. In germline, CDR1 is MNHNS, CDR2 SASEGT. V was trimmed by 2 bases and J by 6 bases, leaving 15 bases between them. The CDR3 sequence is CASSEQGRDRDTQYF. CDR3 DNA sequence: TGTGCCAGCAGTGAACAGGGGCGCGATAGGGATACGCAGTATTTT.

The genes are TRBV7-9 and TRBJ1-5; a possible D gene is TRBD1 (6 bases). V was clipped by 4 bases and J by 6 bases, with 13 bases between them. The CDR3 sequence is 14 residues long. The germline V gene encodes CDR1 SEHNR and CDR2 FQNEAQ (reference sequence). The CDR3 region is CASSSDRTLQPQHF. In DNA, the CDR3 is TGTGCCAGCAGCTCCGACAGGACTCTTCAGCCCCAGCATTTT.